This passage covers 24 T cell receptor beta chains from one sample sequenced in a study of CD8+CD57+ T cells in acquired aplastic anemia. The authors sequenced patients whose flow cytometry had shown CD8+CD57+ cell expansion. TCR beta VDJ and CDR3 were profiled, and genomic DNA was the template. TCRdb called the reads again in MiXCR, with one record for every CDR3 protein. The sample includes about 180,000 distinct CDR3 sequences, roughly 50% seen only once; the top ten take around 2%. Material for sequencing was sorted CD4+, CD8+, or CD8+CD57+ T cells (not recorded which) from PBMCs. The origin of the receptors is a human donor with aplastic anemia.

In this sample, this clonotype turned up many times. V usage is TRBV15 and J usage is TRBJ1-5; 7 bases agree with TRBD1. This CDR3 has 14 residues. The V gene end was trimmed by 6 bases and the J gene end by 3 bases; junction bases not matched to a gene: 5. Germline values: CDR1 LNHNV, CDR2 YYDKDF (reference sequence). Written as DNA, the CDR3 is TGTGCCACCAGTTACGACAGGGACAATCAGCCCCAGCATTTT. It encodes CATSYDRDNQPQHF. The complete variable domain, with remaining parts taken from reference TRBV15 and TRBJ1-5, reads DAMVIQNPRYQVTQFGKPVTLSCSQTLNHNVMYWYQQKSSQAPKLLFHYYDKDFNNEADTPDNFQSRRPNTSFCFLDIRSPGLGDTAMYLCATSYDRDNQPQHFGDGTRLSIL.

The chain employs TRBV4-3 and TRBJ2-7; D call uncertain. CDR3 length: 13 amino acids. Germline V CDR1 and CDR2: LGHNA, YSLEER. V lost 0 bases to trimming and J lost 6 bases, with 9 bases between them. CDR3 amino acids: CASSQDRASEQYF. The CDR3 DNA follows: TGCGCCAGCAGCCAAGACAGAGCTTCCGAGCAGTACTTC.

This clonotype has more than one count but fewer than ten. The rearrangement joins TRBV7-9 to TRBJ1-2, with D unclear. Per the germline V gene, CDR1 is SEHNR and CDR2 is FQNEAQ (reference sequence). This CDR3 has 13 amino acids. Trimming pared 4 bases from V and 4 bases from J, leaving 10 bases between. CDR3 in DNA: TGTGCCAGCAGCTCGATGGACCTCTATGGCTACACCTTC. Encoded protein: CASSSMDLYGYTF.

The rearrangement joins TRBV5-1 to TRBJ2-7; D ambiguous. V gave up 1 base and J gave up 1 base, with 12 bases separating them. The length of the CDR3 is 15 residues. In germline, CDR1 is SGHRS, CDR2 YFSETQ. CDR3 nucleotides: TGCGCCAGCAGCTTGAGTATCTCAACGTCCTACGAGCAGTACTTC. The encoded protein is CASSLSISTSYEQYF.

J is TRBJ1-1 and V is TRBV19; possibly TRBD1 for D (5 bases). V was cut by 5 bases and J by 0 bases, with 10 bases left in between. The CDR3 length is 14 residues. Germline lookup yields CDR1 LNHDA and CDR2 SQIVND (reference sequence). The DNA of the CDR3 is TGTGCCAGTAGTCTCGAGGGGATGAACACTGAAGCTTTCTTT. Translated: CASSLEGMNTEAFF.

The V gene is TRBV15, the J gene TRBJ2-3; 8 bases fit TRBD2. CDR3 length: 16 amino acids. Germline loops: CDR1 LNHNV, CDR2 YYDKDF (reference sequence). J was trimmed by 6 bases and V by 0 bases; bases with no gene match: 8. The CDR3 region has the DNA TGTGCCACCAGCAGAGAGCAAGCAGCGGGGGTCGATACGCAGTATTTT. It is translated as CATSREQAAGVDTQYF.

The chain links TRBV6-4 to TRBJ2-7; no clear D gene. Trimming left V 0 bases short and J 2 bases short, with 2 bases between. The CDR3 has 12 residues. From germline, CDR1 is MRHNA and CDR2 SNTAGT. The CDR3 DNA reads TGTGCCAGCAGTGACTCTGCCTACGAGCAGTACTTC. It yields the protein CASSDSAYEQYF.

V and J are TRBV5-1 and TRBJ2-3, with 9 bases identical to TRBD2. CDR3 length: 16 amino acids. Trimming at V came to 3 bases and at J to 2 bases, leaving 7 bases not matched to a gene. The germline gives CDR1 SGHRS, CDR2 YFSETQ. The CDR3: CASSYGASGITDTQYF. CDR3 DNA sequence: TGCGCCAGCAGCTACGGGGCTAGCGGGATCACAGATACGCAGTATTTT.

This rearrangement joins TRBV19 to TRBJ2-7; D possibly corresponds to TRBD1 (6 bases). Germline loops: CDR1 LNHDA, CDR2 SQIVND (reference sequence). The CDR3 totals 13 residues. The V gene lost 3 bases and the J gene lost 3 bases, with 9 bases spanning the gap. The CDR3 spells CASSIGTFYEQYF. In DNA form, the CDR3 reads TGTGCCAGTAGTATCGGGACATTCTACGAGCAGTACTTC. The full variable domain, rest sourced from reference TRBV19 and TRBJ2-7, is DGGITQSPKYLFRKEGQNVTLSCEQNLNHDAMYWYRQDPGQGLRLIYYSQIVNDFQKGDIAEGYSVSREKKESFPLTVTSAQKNPTAFYLCASSIGTFYEQYFGPGTRLTVT.

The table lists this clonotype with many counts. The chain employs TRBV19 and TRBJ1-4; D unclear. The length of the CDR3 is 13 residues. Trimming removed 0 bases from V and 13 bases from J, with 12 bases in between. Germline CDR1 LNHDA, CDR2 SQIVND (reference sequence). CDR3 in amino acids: CASSIEGSSGLFF. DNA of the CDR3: TGTGCCAGTAGTATAGAGGGATCGTCAGGACTGTTTTTT.

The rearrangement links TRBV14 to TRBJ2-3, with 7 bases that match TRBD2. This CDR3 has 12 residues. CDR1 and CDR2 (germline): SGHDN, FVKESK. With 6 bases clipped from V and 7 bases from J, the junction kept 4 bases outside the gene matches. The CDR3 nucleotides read TGTGCCAGCAGGGCTAGCGGCTATACGCAGTATTTT. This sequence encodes CASRASGYTQYF.

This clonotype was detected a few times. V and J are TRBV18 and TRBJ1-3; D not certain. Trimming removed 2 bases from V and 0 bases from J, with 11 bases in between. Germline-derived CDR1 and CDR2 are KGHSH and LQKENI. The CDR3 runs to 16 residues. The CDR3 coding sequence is TGTGCCAGCTCACCAGGGCGGGCCAGCTCTGGAAACACCATATATTTT. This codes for CASSPGRASSGNTIYF.

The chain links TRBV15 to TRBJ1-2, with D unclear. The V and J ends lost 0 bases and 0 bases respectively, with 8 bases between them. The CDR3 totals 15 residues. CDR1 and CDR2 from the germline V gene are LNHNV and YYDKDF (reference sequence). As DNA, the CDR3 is TGTGCCACCAGCAGAGATCATCAAGCTAACTATGGCTACACCTTC. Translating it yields CATSRDHQANYGYTF.

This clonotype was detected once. The CDR3 bases are TGTGCCAGCAGTGACGCTAGGTCAACGAACACTGAAGCTTTCTTT. Protein sequence: CASSDARSTNTEAFF. V gene TRBV2 combines with J gene TRBJ1-1; D call uncertain. V was trimmed by 3 bases and J by 1 base, leaving 12 bases between them. The CDR3 runs 15 residues. Germline CDR1 SNHLY, CDR2 FYNNEI.

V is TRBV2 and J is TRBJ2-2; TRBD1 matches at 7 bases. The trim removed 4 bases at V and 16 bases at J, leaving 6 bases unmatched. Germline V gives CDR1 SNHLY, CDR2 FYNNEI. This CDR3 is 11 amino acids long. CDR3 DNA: TGTGCCAGCAGTGGACAGGGTCCAAGGTTTTTT. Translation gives CASSGQGPRFF.

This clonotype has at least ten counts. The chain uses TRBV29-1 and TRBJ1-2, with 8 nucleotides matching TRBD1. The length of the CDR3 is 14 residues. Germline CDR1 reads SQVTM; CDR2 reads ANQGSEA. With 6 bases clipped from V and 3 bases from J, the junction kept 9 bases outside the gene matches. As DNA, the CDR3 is TGCAGCGTGGAGACCAGGGGGCTGGACTATGGCTACACCTTC. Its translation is CSVETRGLDYGYTF.

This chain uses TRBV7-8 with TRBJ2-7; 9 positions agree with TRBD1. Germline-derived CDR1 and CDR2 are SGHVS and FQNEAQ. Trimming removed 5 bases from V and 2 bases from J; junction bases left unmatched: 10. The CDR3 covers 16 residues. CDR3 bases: TGTGCCAGCAGCGCATCCGGGACAGGGAGTACCTACGAGCAGTACTTC. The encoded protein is CASSASGTGSTYEQYF.

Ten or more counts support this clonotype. The CDR3 protein is CASSIKLRQETQYF. The CDR3 DNA follows: TGTGCCAGTAGTATAAAACTTCGCCAAGAGACCCAGTACTTC. The chain employs TRBV19 and TRBJ2-5; D gene ambiguous. Per germline, CDR1 LNHDA and CDR2 SQIVND (reference sequence). The CDR3 extends over 14 amino acids. V lost 2 bases and J lost 1, with 8 bases in between.

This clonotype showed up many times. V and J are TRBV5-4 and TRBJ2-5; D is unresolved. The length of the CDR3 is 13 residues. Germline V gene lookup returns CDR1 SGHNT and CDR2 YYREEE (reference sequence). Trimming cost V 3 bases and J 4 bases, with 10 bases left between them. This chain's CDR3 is CASSYPMVETQYF. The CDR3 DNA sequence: TGTGCCAGCAGCTACCCCATGGTAGAGACCCAGTACTTC.

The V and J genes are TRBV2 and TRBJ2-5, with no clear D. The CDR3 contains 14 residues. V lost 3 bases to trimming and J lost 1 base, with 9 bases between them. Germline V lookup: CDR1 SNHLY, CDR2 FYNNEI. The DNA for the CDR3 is TGTGCCAGCAGTGACCCTGGCAGCCAAGAGACCCAGTACTTC. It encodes CASSDPGSQETQYF.

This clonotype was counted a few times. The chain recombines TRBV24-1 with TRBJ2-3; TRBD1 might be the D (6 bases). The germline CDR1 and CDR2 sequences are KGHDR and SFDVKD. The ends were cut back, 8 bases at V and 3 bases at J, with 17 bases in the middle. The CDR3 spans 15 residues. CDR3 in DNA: TGTGCCACCACCGGGTCAGGGGTGGAAACAGATACGCAGTATTTT. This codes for CATTGSGVETDTQYF.

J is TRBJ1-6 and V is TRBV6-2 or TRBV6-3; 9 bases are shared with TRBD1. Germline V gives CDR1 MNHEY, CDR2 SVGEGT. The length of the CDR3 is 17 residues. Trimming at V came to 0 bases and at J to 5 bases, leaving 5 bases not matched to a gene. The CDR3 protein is CASSYSKGDRDNSPLHF. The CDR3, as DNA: TGTGCCAGCAGTTACTCGAAGGGGGACAGGGATAATTCACCCCTCCACTTT.

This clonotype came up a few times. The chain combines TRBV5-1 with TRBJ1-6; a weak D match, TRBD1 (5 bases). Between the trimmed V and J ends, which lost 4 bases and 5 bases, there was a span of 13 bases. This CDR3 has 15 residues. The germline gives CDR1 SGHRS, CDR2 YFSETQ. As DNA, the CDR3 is TGCGCCAGCAGCCTGGGGACGGCAGATAATTCACCCCTCCACTTT. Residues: CASSLGTADNSPLHF.

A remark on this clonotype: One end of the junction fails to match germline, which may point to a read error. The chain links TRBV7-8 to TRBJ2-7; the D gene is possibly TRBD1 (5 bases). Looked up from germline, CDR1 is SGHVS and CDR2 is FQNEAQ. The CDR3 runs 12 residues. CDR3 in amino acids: CASTLPGFEQYF. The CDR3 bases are TGTGCCAGCACCTTACCAGGGTTCGAGCAGTACTTC.